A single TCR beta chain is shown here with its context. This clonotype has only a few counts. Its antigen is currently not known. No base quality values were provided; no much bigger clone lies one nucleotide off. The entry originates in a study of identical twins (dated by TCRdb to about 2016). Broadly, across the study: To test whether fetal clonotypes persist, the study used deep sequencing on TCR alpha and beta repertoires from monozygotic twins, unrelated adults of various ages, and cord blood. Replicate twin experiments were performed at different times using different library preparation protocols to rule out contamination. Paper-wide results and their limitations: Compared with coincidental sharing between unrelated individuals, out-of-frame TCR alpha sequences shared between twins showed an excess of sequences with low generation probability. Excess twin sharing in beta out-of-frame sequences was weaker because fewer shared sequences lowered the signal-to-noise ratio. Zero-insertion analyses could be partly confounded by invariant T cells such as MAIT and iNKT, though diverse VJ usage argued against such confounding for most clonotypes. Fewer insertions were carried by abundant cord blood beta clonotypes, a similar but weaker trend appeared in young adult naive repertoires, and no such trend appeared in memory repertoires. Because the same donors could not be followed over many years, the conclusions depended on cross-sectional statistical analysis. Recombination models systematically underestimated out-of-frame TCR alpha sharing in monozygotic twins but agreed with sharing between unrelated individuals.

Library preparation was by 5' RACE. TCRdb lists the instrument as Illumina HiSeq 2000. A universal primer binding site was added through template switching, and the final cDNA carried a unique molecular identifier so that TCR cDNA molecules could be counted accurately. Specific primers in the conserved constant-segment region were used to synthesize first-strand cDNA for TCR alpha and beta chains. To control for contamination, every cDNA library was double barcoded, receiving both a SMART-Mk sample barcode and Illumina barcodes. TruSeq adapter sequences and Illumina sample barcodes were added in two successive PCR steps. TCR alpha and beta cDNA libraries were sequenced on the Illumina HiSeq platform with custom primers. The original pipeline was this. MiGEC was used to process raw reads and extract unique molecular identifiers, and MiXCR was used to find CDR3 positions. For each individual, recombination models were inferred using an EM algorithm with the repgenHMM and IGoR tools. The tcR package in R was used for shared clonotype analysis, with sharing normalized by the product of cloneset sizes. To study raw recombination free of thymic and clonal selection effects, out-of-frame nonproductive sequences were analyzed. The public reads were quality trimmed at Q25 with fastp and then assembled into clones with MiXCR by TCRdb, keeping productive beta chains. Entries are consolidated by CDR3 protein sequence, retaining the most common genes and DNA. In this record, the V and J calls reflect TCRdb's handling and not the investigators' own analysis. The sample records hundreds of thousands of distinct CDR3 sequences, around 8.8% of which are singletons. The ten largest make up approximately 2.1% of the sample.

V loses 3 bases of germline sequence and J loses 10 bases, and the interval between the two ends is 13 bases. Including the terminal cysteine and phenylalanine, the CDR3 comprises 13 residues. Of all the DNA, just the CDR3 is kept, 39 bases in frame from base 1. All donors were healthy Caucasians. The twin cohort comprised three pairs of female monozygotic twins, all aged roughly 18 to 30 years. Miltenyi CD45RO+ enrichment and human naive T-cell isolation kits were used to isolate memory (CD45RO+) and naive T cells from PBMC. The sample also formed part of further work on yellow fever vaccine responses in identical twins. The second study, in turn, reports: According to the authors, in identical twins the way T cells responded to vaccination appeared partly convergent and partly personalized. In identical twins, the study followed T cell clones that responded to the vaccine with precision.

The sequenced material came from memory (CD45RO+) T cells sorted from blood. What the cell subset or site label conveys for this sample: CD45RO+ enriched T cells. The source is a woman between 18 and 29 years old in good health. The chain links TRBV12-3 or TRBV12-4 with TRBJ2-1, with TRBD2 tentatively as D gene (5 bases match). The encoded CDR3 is CASSFTRVGEQFF. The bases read TGTGCCAGCAGTTTCACTAGAGTAGGAGAGCAGTTCTTC.